The rows below give T cell receptor beta chains drawn from one sample of a study of T cell repertoires in cytomegalovirus infection. TCRdb re-called the reads with MiXCR, one entry per CDR3 protein. This table has about 490,000 distinct CDR3 sequences, 16% appearing once. Sequenced sample: CD8+ T cells from PBMCs. Receptors originate from a human donor in good health (CMV status not recorded). Some clones in this sample may be carry-over from other donors' samples. CDR3s leave out the opening cysteine and the closing phenylalanine or tryptophan.

J	V	CDR3
TRBJ2-1	TRBV11-2	ASSLGRERKF
TRBJ2-1	TRBV7-8	ASSLSLAGEPYSYNEQF
TRBJ2-3	TRBV7-2	ASSLALGLAGGWNTDTQY
TRBJ2-1	TRBV24-1	ATSDPIAGRYYNEQF
TRBJ2-3	TRBV6-6	ASSYFGEADTQY
TRBJ2-1	TRBV15	ATTSGEGVGNEQF
TRBJ2-5	TRBV5-4	ASSLGDYSIVETQY
TRBJ2-3	TRBV7-9	ASSRGLAGDTQY
TRBJ2-6	TRBV27	ASSDGWVSGANVLT
TRBJ2-1	TRBV24-1	ATSDLPNPGQGGKEDEQF
TRBJ1-2	TRBV12-3/TRBV12-4	ASSSPDREGYT
TRBJ1-5	TRBV7-8	ASSYRFVNQPQH
TRBJ1-2	TRBV7-8	ASSLGTGGYGYT
TRBJ1-1	TRBV11-2	ASSLGLGREAF
TRBJ2-3	TRBV7-3	ASSLIGGGDTQY
TRBJ2-1	TRBV12-3/TRBV12-4	ASSLSGTSGRPYNEQF
TRBJ2-2	TRBV14	ASSQGTPGELF
TRBJ2-7	TRBV7-2	ASREGSEPHYEQY